These T cell receptor beta chains were read from a single sample in a study of cytomegalovirus exposure and HLA in healthy donors. Libraries were prepared by immunoSEQ multiplex PCR; TCRdb keeps only in-frame clonotypes and omits some of them. The sample carries around 200,000 clones, around 85% recorded once. The sample was PBMCs. The receptor set was obtained from a woman between 45 and 60 years old in good health and CMV-seronegative. Both conserved end residues are part of each CDR3. D genes are given only for firm matches. Clone sizes are given selectively: once, few, many, or a class where the clone is expanded.

D gene: NA
V gene: TRBV28
clone size: few
J gene: TRBJ2-1
CDR3 DNA: TGTGCCAGCAGTTTAGGGAGTTACAATGAGCAGTTCTTC
CDR3 protein: CASSLGSYNEQFF

D gene: NA
V gene: TRBV14
clone size: NA
J gene: TRBJ1-2
CDR3 DNA: TGTGCCAGCAGTTACCAGGTCGACGGTAACTATGGCTACACCTTC
CDR3 protein: CASSYQVDGNYGYTF

D gene: TRBD1
V gene: TRBV30
clone size: few
J gene: TRBJ2-7
CDR3 DNA: TGTGCCTGGAGTTACGGGACAGGGGCCTCCGAGCAGTACTTC
CDR3 protein: CAWSYGTGASEQYF

D gene: TRBD2
V gene: TRBV5-1
clone size: NA
J gene: TRBJ2-3
CDR3 DNA: TGCGCCAGCAGCTTGGCCCCTAGCGGGAGTAGCACAGATACGCAGTATTTT
CDR3 protein: CASSLAPSGSSTDTQYF

D gene: TRBD2
V gene: TRBV13
clone size: NA
J gene: TRBJ2-7
CDR3 DNA: TGTGCCAGCAGCTTAGGCCCGGGACTAGCGGGAGGTCACGAGCAGTACTTC
CDR3 protein: CASSLGPGLAGGHEQYF

D gene: NA
V gene: TRBV28
clone size: few
J gene: TRBJ2-1
CDR3 DNA: TGTGCCAGCAGTTTATTTACAGGGAATAGCTTCAATGAGCAGTTCTTC
CDR3 protein: CASSLFTGNSFNEQFF

D gene: NA
V gene: TRBV5-1
clone size: NA
J gene: TRBJ2-3
CDR3 DNA: TGCGCCAGCAGCCCCAGCGGAGGGAGCACAGATACGCAGTATTTT
CDR3 protein: CASSPSGGSTDTQYF

D gene: NA
V gene: TRBV5-1
clone size: NA
J gene: TRBJ2-3
CDR3 DNA: TGCGCCAGCTACCGGGGATACGGGGAAAGCACAGATACGCAGTATTTT
CDR3 protein: CASYRGYGESTDTQYF

D gene: TRBD1
V gene: TRBV27
clone size: NA
J gene: TRBJ2-1
CDR3 DNA: TGTGCCAGCAGTTTATCGTGGACAGGGAGGTCCTACAATGAGCAGTTCTTC
CDR3 protein: CASSLSWTGRSYNEQFF

D gene: TRBD2
V gene: TRBV5-1
clone size: NA
J gene: TRBJ2-1
CDR3 DNA: TGCGCCAGCAGCTTGACGGCGGGAGACAATGAGCAGTTCTTC
CDR3 protein: CASSLTAGDNEQFF

D gene: NA
V gene: TRBV7-9
clone size: NA
J gene: TRBJ1-4
CDR3 DNA: TGTGCCAGCAGCGGGGGGGTCGGGAGCGTAGTCGGTACTAATGAAAAACTGTTTTTT
CDR3 protein: CASSGGVGSVVGTNEKLFF

D gene: TRBD2
V gene: TRBV28
clone size: NA
J gene: TRBJ2-5
CDR3 DNA: TGTGCCAGCACCCGACTAGCGAAAGGACCCCAAGAGACCCAGTACTTC
CDR3 protein: CASTRLAKGPQETQYF

D gene: TRBD1
V gene: TRBV19
clone size: NA
J gene: TRBJ1-5
CDR3 DNA: TGTGCCAGTAGTATAAAGGACAGGAGCAATCAGCCCCAGCATTTT
CDR3 protein: CASSIKDRSNQPQHF

D gene: NA
V gene: TRBV7-2
clone size: once
J gene: TRBJ1-6
CDR3 DNA: TGTGCCAGCAGCTCGTGGACAGTTAATTCACCCCTCCACTTT
CDR3 protein: CASSSWTVNSPLHF

D gene: NA
V gene: TRBV19
clone size: NA
J gene: TRBJ2-3
CDR3 DNA: TGTGCCAGTAGTGGCAGGACTCAAAAAATCACAGATACGCAGTATTTT
CDR3 protein: CASSGRTQKITDTQYF